The rows below give T cell receptor beta chains drawn from one sample of a study of T cell responses to AZD1222 COVID-19 vaccine. TCRdb's table, derived via immunoSEQ multiplex PCR, lists solely in-frame clones and lacks some. This sample has 180,000 or so clones, with about 92% found just once. The specimen comprised peripheral blood, sampled 28 days after the second AZD1222 dose. These receptors were collected from an adult who received the AZD1222 COVID-19 vaccine. The CDR3 runs from the conserved cysteine through the conserved F or W. Each record gives: CDR3 DNA, CDR3 protein, V gene, J gene, D gene, clone size. The D gene is left open where the match is weak. A row's size may be missing; if present it is once, few, many or a size class.

TGTGCCAGCGGTTCATCCGTAGCGGGGGGGAGGGAGACCCAGTACTTC	CASGSSVAGGRETQYF	TRBV7-2	TRBJ2-5	TRBD2	.
TGTGCCAGCAGTTTAGGGGACACTGAAGCTTTCTTT	CASSLGDTEAFF	TRBV6-2/TRBV6-3	TRBJ1-1	.	.
TGTGCCAGCACTGGGGGCGCGGACGAGCAGTACTTC	CASTGGADEQYF	TRBV28	TRBJ2-7	.	.
TGTGCCAGCAGCCAAAACCTGGGGACTAGCGGGAGTGCCGGATCCTACAATGAGCAGTTCTTC	CASSQNLGTSGSAGSYNEQFF	TRBV3-1/TRBV3-2	TRBJ2-1	TRBD2	once
TGTGCCAGCACGCGGGGGGGCGGCGAGACCCAGTACTTC	CASTRGGGETQYF	TRBV27	TRBJ2-5	TRBD2	.
TGTGCCAGCAGTTACCCGACTAGTTCAGATACGCAGTATTTT	CASSYPTSSDTQYF	TRBV6-6	TRBJ2-3	.	.
TGTGCCAGCAGTTTAGGGTATAGCTACAATGAGCAGTTCTTC	CASSLGYSYNEQFF	TRBV27	TRBJ2-1	.	.
TGTGCCAGCAGCGATGGACTAGCGCGAAGTACCTACGAGCAGTACTTC	CASSDGLARSTYEQYF	TRBV6-6	TRBJ2-7	TRBD2	.
TGTGCCAGCAGCCCACGGGCTAGGCGGGAGCAGTTCTTC	CASSPRARREQFF	TRBV7-2	TRBJ2-1	.	.
TGTGCCAGCAGTTACTCTCCCGGGGGCTCTGGAAACACCATATATTTT	CASSYSPGGSGNTIYF	TRBV6-6	TRBJ1-3	.	.
TGTGCCAGCAGTCGAGAACGGGCGGGAGGCTCTGAGCAGTTCTTC	CASSRERAGGSEQFF	TRBV9	TRBJ2-1	TRBD2	.
TGTGCCAGCAGTAAGGGACAGGGGAATCAGCCCCAGCATTTT	CASSKGQGNQPQHF	TRBV6-5	TRBJ1-5	TRBD1	.
TGTGCCAGCAGCTTAATGGGTTCCTATAATTCACCCCTCCACTTT	CASSLMGSYNSPLHF	TRBV7-2	TRBJ1-6	.	few
TGTGCCAGCAGCTTGGCGGAGGACGGAACAAATGAAAAACTGTTTTTT	CASSLAEDGTNEKLFF	TRBV5-6	TRBJ1-4	.	few
TGTGCCAGCAGTGATGAGGCAGCTTCAGTCACAGATACGCAGTATTTT	CASSDEAASVTDTQYF	TRBV2	TRBJ2-3	.	.
TGCGCCAGCACCGGCGGGACGAATGAGCAGTTCTTC	CASTGGTNEQFF	TRBV5-1	TRBJ2-1	.	.
TGTGCCTGGAGTGTACGACTATCAGAGACCCAGTACTTC	CAWSVRLSETQYF	TRBV30	TRBJ2-5	.	.
TGTGCCAGCAGCGAGGGGTTTGGGGGTGAAAAACTGTTTTTT	CASSEGFGGEKLFF	TRBV9	TRBJ1-4	.	.
TGTGCCTGGCCCACAGAGAACACCGGGGAGCTGTTTTTT	CAWPTENTGELFF	TRBV30	TRBJ2-2	.	.
TGTGCCAGCAGCTTGGGGGGCGGGGAGACCCAGTACTTC	CASSLGGGETQYF	TRBV5-4	TRBJ2-5	.	.
TGTGCCAGCAGTGAGCAGGTATTCTCTGGAAACACCATATATTTT	CASSEQVFSGNTIYF	TRBV25-1	TRBJ1-3	.	.
TGTGCCAGCAGTGAAGGGACAGTCTATGGCTACACCTTC	CASSEGTVYGYTF	TRBV25-1	TRBJ1-2	TRBD1	.
TGTGCCAGCGGGGCGGAGGTTTGGAATGAGCAGTTCTTC	CASGAEVWNEQFF	TRBV11-2	TRBJ2-1	.	.
TGTGCCAGCAGTTACTCGGGGGGATATTTCTATGGCTACACCTTC	CASSYSGGYFYGYTF	TRBV6-5	TRBJ1-2	.	.
TGTGCCAGCAGCCTGGGGAATTCTGGGGCCAACGTCCTGACTTTC	CASSLGNSGANVLTF	TRBV6-4	TRBJ2-6	.	.
TGTGCCATCAGTGTGACAGGGGTGAATCAGCCCCAGCATTTT	CAISVTGVNQPQHF	TRBV10-3	TRBJ1-5	TRBD1	.
TGTGCCTGGACTAGGGACAGGGGACTAGCGGTCTCCTACAATGAGCAGTTCTTC	CAWTRDRGLAVSYNEQFF	TRBV30	TRBJ2-1	.	few
TGTGCCAGCAGTTTAGGTCTGAAGGGAGCGGGAAAGGATGGCTACACCTTC	CASSLGLKGAGKDGYTF	TRBV28	TRBJ1-2	.	once
TGTGCCAGCAGCCCCACCGGGACTAGCGGGAGCTACGAGCAGTACTTC	CASSPTGTSGSYEQYF	TRBV13	TRBJ2-7	TRBD2	once
TGTGCCAGAAGCTTGATACAGGGGCCGGTGAACACTGAAGCTTTCTTT	CARSLIQGPVNTEAFF	TRBV5-3	TRBJ1-1	TRBD1	.
TGTGCCAGCAGCTCCCCGGGACTAGCGTCTAGTGAGCAGTTCTTC	CASSSPGLASSEQFF	TRBV21-1	TRBJ2-1	.	.
TGTGCCAGCAATGGCGGGAGGGCCGGGACCGGGGAGCTGTTTTTT	CASNGGRAGTGELFF	TRBV6-5	TRBJ2-2	TRBD2	.
TGTGCCAGTAGCCAAGGGCCGTCTGGCAATCAGCCCCAGCATTTT	CASSQGPSGNQPQHF	TRBV19	TRBJ1-5	.	few
TGTGCCAGCAGCCCGTGGACAGGGGCGAATGGCTACACCTTC	CASSPWTGANGYTF	TRBV5-4	TRBJ1-2	TRBD1	.
TGTGCCAGTAGTCAGGGAAGCAATCAGCCCCAGCATTTT	CASSQGSNQPQHF	TRBV19	TRBJ1-5	.	.
TGTGCCAGCAGCTCGACCTGGGGGTCCGGCGAGCAGTACTTC	CASSSTWGSGEQYF	TRBV5-6	TRBJ2-7	.	.
TGTGCCAGCAGCCCTCACGCGGGGACAGGAGGGGAGACCCAGTACTTC	CASSPHAGTGGETQYF	TRBV5-4	TRBJ2-5	TRBD1	.
TGTGCCAGCAGCTCCTTCAACAGGGGTATTGGTGGCTACACCTTC	CASSSFNRGIGGYTF	TRBV7-2	TRBJ1-2	TRBD1	.
TGTGCCAGCAGCTTTTTGCTCGCGGGGTCCAACTATGGCTACACCTTC	CASSFLLAGSNYGYTF	TRBV13	TRBJ1-2	.	.